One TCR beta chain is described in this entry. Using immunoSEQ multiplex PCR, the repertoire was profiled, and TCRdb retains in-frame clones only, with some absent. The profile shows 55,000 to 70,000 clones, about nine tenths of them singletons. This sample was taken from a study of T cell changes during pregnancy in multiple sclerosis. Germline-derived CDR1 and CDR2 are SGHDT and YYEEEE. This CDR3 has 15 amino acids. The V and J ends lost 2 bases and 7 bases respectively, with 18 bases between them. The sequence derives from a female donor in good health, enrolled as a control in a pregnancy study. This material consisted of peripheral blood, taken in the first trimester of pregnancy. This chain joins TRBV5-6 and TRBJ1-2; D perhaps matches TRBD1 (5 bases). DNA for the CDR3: TGTGCCAGCAGCTTTTTGGGACGGGAGGTCGGTGGCTACACCTTC. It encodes CASSFLGREVGGYTF.